The 2 T cell receptor beta chains presented below share a single source sample, sequenced in a study of long-term antiretroviral therapy in people with HIV. Sequencing used immunoSEQ v3.0 at survey level. The method was immunoSEQ multiplex PCR; TCRdb's version includes in-frame clones alone and lacks a portion of them. The sample consists of under 35,000 clones, nearly 95% of them appearing once. This material consisted of unsorted PBMCs, taken approximately 5 years after starting antiretroviral therapy. These receptors all come from a woman aged 50 to 60 with HIV.

The chain carries TRBV9 and TRBJ2-1; unclear D gene. Germline V gene lookup returns CDR1 SGDLS and CDR2 YYNGEE. Trimming removed 0 bases from V and 0 bases from J, with 7 bases in between. This CDR3 has 15 amino acids. The CDR3 bases are TGTGCCAGCAGCGTAGGGGCTGACTCCTACAATGAGCAGTTCTTC. This gives the protein CASSVGADSYNEQFF.

This clone was seen only once. Within the sample, other DNA sequences also encode this same CDR3. The CDR3 bases are TGTGCCAGCAGCTTAAAAGGGACAAGGGGAAGAAACTATAGCAATCAGCCCCAGCATTTT. Translated, it gives CASSLKGTRGRNYSNQPQHF. J is TRBJ1-5 and V is TRBV7-8; tentative D call: TRBD1 (6 bases). The germline gives CDR1 SGHVS, CDR2 FQNEAQ. The CDR3 has 20 amino acids. Deletions cut 2 bases from V and 0 bases from J, with 23 bases between.